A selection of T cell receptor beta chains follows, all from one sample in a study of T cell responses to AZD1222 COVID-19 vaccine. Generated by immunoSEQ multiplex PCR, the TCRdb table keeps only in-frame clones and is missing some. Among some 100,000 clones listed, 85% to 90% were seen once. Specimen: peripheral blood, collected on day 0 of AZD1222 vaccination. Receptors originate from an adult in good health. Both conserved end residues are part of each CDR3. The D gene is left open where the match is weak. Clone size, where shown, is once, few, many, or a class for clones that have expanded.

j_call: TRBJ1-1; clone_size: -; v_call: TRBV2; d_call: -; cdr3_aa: CASSEGQTEAFF; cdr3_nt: TGTGCCAGCAGTGAGGGACAAACTGAAGCTTTCTTT
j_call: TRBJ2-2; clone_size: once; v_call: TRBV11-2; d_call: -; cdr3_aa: CASGVRDYTGELFF; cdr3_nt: TGTGCCAGCGGCGTCAGGGATTACACCGGGGAGCTGTTTTTT
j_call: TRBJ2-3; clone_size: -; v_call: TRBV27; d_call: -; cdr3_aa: CASSFVGDTDTQYF; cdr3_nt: TGTGCCAGCAGTTTCGTGGGGGACACAGATACGCAGTATTTT
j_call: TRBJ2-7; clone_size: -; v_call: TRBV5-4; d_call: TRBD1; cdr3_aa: CASSLVGQGAYEQYF; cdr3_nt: TGTGCCAGCAGCTTGGTCGGACAGGGTGCCTACGAGCAGTACTTC
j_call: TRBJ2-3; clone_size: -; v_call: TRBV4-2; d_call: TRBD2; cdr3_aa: CASSQEVLAGRTDTQYF; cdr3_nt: TGTGCCAGCAGCCAAGAGGTCCTAGCGGGACGCACAGATACGCAGTATTTT
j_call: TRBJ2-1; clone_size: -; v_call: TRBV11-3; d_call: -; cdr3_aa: CASSSRDSPFGSYNEQFF; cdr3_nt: TGTGCCAGCAGCTCCCGGGACTCCCCTTTCGGCTCCTACAATGAGCAGTTCTTC
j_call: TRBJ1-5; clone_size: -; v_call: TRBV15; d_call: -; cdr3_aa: CATSREVQPSSNQPQHF; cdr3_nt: TGTGCCACCAGCAGAGAGGTACAGCCCTCGAGCAATCAGCCCCAGCATTTT
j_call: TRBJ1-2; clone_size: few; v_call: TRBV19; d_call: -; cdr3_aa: CASSAGINYGYTF; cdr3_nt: TGTGCCAGTAGTGCCGGGATTAACTATGGCTACACCTTC
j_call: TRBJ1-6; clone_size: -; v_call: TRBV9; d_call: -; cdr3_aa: CASSVGGGSGSIGLHF; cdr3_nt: TGTGCCAGCAGCGTAGGAGGGGGGTCGGGGTCAATCGGTCTCCACTTT
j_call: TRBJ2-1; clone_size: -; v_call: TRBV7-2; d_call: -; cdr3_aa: CASSLRYGSLYNEQFF; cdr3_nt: TGTGCCAGCAGCTTACGGTACGGCTCCCTCTACAATGAGCAGTTCTTC
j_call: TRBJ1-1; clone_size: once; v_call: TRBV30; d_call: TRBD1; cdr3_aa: CASDRGVETEAFF; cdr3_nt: TGTGCCTCGGACAGGGGTGTAGAGACTGAAGCTTTCTTT
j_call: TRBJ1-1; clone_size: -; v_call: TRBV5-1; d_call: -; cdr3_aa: CASSPRVERNTEAFF; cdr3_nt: TGCGCCAGCAGCCCTCGTGTTGAACGGAACACTGAAGCTTTCTTT
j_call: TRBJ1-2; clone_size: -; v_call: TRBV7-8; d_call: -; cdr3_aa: CASSLAGVGGYTF; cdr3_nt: TGTGCCAGCAGCTTAGCAGGGGTCGGCGGCTACACCTTC
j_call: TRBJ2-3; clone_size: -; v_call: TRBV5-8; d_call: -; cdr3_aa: CASSLITGSDTQYF; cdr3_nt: TGTGCCAGCAGCTTGATAACGGGGTCAGATACGCAGTATTTT
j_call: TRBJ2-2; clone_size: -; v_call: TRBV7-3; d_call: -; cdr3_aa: CASSFSRAGTGELFF; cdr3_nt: TGTGCCAGCAGCTTTTCCAGGGCCGGCACCGGGGAGCTGTTTTTT